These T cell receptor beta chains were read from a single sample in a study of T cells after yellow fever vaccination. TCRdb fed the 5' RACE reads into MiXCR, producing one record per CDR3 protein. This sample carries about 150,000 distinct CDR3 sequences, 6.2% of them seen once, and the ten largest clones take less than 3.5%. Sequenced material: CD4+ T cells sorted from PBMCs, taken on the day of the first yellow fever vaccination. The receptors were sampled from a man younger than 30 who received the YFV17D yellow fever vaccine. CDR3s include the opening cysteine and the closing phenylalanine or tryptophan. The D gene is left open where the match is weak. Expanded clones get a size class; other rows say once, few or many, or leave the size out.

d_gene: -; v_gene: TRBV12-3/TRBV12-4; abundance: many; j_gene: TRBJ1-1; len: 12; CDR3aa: CASSLLGAQAFF; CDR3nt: TGTGCCAGCAGTTTATTGGGGGCCCAAGCTTTCTTT
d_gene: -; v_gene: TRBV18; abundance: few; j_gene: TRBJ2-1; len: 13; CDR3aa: CASSQQENNEQFF; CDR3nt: TGTGCCAGCTCCCAGCAGGAGAACAATGAGCAGTTCTTC
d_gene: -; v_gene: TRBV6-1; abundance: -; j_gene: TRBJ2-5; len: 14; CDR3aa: CASWDLRGGKTQYF; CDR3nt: TGTGCCAGCTGGGACCTCAGGGGGGGAAAGACCCAGTACTTC
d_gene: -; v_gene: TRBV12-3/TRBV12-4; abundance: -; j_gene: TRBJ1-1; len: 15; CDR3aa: CASSLAENGEGEAFF; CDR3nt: TGTGCCAGCAGTTTAGCCGAGAACGGGGAAGGTGAAGCTTTCTTT
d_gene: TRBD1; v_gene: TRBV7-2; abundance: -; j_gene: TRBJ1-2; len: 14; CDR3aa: CASSWRQGDYGYTF; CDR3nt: TGTGCCAGCAGCTGGAGACAGGGAGACTATGGCTACACCTTC
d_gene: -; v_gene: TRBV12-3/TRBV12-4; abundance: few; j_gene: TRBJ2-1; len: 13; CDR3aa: CASSLVPNNEQFF; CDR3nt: TGTGCCAGCAGTTTGGTCCCGAACAATGAGCAGTTCTTC
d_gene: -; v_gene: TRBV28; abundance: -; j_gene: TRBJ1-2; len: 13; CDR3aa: CASSLRGAQGYTF; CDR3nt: TGTGCCAGCAGTTTACGGGGGGCGCAGGGCTACACCTTC
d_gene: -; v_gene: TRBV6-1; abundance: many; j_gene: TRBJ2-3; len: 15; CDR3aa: CASLTRSGAGNTQYF; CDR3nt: TGTGCCAGCTTGACTAGGTCAGGAGCAGGGAATACGCAGTATTTT
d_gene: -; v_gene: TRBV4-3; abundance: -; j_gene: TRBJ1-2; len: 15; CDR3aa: CASSQDFGGLVGYTF; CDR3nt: TGCGCCAGCAGCCAAGATTTTGGGGGGCTGGTTGGCTACACCTTC
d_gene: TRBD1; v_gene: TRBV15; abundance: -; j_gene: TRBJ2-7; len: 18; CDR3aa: CATSWSAGGGTGVYEQYF; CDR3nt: TGTGCCACCAGCTGGTCGGCGGGTGGGGGGACAGGGGTCTACGAGCAGTACTTC
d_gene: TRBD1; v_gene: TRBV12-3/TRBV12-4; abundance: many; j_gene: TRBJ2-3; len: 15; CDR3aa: CASRGQGIVTDTQYF; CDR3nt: TGTGCCAGCAGGGGACAGGGGATAGTCACAGATACGCAGTATTTT
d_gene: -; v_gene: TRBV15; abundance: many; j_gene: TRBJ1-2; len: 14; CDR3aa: CATSSDSSHYGYTF; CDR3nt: TGTGCCACCAGCTCGGACAGTTCCCACTATGGCTACACCTTC
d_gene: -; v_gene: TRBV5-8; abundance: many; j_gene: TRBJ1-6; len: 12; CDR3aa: CASRENNSPLHF; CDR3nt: TGTGCCAGCCGGGAAAATAATTCACCCCTCCACTTT
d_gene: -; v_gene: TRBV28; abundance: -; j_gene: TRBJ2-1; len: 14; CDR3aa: CATWEEGPYNEQFF; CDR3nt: TGTGCCACCTGGGAAGAGGGCCCCTACAATGAGCAGTTCTTC
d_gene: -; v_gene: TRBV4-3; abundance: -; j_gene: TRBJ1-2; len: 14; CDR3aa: CASSQDRRGGGYTF; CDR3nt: TGCGCCAGCAGCCAAGATCGTAGGGGCGGTGGCTACACCTTC
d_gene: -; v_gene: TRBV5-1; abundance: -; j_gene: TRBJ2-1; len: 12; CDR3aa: CASSLDWREQFF; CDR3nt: TGCGCCAGCAGCTTGGACTGGCGGGAGCAGTTCTTC
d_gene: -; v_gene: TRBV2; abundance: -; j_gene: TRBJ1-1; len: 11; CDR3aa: CASNRDTEAFF; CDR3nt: TGTGCCAGTAACAGGGATACTGAAGCTTTCTTT
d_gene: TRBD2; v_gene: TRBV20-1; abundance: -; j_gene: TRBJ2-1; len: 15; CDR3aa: CSANPASGGDNEQFF; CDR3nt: TGCAGTGCTAACCCGGCTAGCGGGGGGGATAATGAGCAGTTCTTC
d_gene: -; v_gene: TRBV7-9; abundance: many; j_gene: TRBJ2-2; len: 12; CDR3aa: CASSLEVGELFF; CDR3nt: TGTGCCAGCAGCTTAGAGGTCGGGGAGCTGTTTTTT
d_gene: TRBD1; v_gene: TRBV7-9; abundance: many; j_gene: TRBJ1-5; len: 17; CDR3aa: CASSLGHSGGRNQPQHF; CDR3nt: TGTGCCAGCAGCTTGGGTCACTCAGGGGGTCGAAATCAGCCCCAGCATTTT
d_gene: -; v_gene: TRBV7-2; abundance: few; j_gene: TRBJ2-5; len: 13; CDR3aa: CASSSKFRETQYF; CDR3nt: TGTGCCAGCAGCTCGAAGTTTCGGGAGACCCAGTACTTC
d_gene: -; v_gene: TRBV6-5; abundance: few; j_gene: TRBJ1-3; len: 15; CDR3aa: CASSYSPFSGNTIYF; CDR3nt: TGTGCCAGCAGTTACTCGCCCTTCTCTGGAAACACCATATATTTT
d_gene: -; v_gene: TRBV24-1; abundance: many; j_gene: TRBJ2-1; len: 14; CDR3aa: CATSDPRRGIEQFF; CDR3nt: TGTGCCACCAGTGATCCTAGGAGGGGGATTGAGCAGTTCTTC
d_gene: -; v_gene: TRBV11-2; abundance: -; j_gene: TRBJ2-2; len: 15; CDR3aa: CASSQGGGRAGELFF; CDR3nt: TGTGCCAGCAGCCAAGGGGGGGGTAGGGCCGGGGAGCTGTTTTTT
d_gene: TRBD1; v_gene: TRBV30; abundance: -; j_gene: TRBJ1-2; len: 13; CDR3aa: CAGWDRLHGGYTF; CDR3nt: TGTGCCGGGTGGGACAGGCTTCATGGAGGCTACACCTTC
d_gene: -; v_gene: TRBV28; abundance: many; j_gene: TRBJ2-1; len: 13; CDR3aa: CASSWPGGNEQFF; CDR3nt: TGTGCCAGCAGTTGGCCAGGGGGGAATGAGCAGTTCTTC
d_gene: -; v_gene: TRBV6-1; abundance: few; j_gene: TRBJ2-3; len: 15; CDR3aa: CASSREIGPTDTQYF; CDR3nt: TGTGCCAGCAGTCGAGAAATCGGCCCCACAGATACGCAGTATTTT
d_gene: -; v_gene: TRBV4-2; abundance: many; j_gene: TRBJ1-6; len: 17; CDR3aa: CASSQDLGDSLYSPLHF; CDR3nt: TGTGCCAGCAGCCAAGATCTAGGAGACAGTCTTTATTCACCCCTCCACTTT
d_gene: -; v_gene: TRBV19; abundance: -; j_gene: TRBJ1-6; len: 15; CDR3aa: CASSILQGIGSPLHF; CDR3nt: TGTGCCAGTAGTATCCTACAGGGCATAGGATCACCCCTCCACTTT
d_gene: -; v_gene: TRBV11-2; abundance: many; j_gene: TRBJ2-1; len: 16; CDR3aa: CASSFVRSSKHNEQFF; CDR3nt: TGTGCCAGCAGCTTTGTGCGGTCTTCAAAGCACAATGAGCAGTTCTTC
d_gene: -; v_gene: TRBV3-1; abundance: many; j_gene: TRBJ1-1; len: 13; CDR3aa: CASSQATSFVAFF; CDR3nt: TGTGCCAGCAGCCAAGCGACAAGTTTTGTCGCTTTCTTT
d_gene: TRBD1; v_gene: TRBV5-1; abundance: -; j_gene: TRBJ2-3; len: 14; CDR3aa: CASSLATGTDTQYF; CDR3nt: TGCGCCAGCAGCTTGGCGACAGGGACAGATACGCAGTATTTT
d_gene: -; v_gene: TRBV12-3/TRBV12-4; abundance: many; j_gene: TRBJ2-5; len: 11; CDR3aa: CASSTLGTQYF; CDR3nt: TGTGCCAGCAGTACTCTAGGGACCCAGTACTTC
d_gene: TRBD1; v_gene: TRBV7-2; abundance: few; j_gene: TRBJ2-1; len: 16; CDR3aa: CASSLAGTASYNEQFF; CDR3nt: TGTGCCAGCAGCTTAGCAGGGACAGCATCGTACAATGAGCAGTTCTTC
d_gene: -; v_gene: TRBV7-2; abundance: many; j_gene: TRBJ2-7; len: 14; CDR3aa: CASSPGPFSYEQYF; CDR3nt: TGTGCCAGCAGCCCCGGGCCCTTCTCCTACGAGCAGTACTTC